This record covers a single T cell receptor (beta chain). Its specificity is unknown. Generated by immunoSEQ multiplex PCR, the TCRdb table keeps only in-frame clones and is missing some. The sample yields 74,000 or so clones, about 93% seen once. The data originate from a study of OX40 agonist ivuxolimab in advanced cancers. Across the whole study: An anti-OX40 (CD134) antibody with agonistic activity, ivuxolimab, was administered to patients. The study reported partial responses in three patients: one hepatocellular carcinoma, two cutaneous melanoma.

Findings and caveats of the study: Partial responders at 0.1-3.0 mg/kg had among the lowest clonal expansion.

The CDR3 spans 13 residues. Germline V gene sequence: CDR1 SNHLY, CDR2 FYNNEI. V shed 4 bases and J shed 4 bases, with 11 bases lying between them. The TCR comes from an adult with an advanced solid tumor such as melanoma, head and neck, liver or kidney cancer. The sequencing used CD4+ or CD8+ T cells sorted from blood, collected in a trial of the OX40 agonist ivuxolimab. The chain recombines TRBV2 with TRBJ2-7; no definite D call. CDR3 bases: TGTGCCAGCAGTGGTTTCACGGATTACGAGCAGTACTTC. Translating gives CASSGFTDYEQYF. Variable domain in full (rest from reference TRBV2 and TRBJ2-7): EPEVTQTPSHQVTQMGQEVILRCVPISNHLYFYWYRQILGQKVEFLVSFYNNEISEKSEIFDDQFSVERPDGSNFTLKIRSTKLEDSAMYFCASSGFTDYEQYFGPGTRLTVT.